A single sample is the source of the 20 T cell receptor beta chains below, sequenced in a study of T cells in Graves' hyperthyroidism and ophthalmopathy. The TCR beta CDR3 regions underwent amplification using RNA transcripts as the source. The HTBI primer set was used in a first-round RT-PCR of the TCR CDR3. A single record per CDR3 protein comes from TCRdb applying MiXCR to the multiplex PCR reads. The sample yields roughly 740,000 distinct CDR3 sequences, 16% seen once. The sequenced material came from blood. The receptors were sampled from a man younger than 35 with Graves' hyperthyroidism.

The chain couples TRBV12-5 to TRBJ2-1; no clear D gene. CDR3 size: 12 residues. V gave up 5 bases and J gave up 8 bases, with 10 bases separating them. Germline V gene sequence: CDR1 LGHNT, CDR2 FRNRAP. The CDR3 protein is CASGGWIHEQFF. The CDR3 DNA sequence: TGTGCTAGTGGTGGGTGGATCCATGAGCAGTTCTTC.

The CDR3 is CASEGTGALSGNTIYF. CDR3 nucleotides: TGTGCCAGCGAGGGGACAGGGGCACTCTCTGGAAACACCATATATTTT. The chain couples TRBV6-1 to TRBJ1-3, with 10 bases fitting TRBD1. From germline, CDR1 is MNHNS and CDR2 SASEGT. There are 16 residues in the CDR3. V gave up 8 bases and J gave up 0 bases; unmatched junction bases: 7.

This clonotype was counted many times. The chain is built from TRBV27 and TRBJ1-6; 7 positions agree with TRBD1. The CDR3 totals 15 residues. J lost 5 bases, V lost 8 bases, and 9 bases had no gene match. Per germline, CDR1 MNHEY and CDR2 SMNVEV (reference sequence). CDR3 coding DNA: TGTGCCAGCCTGGACAGGCCGAACCATAATTCACCCCTCCACTTT. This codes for CASLDRPNHNSPLHF.

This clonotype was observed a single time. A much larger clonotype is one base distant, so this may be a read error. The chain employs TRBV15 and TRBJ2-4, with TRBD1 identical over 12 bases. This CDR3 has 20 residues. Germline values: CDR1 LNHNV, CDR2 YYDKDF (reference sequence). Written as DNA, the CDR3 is TGTGCCACCAGCAGAGAAACCCCTGGTGGGGGACAGGGGGCCAGAAACATTCAGTACTTC. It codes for CATSRETPGGGQGARNIQYF. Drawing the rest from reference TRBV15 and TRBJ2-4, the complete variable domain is DAMVIQNPRYQVTQFGKPVTLSCSQTLNHNVMYWYQQKSSQAPKLLFHYYDKDFNNEADTPDNFQSRRPNTSFCFLDIRSPGLGDTAMYLCATSRETPGGGQGARNIQYFGAGTRLSVL.

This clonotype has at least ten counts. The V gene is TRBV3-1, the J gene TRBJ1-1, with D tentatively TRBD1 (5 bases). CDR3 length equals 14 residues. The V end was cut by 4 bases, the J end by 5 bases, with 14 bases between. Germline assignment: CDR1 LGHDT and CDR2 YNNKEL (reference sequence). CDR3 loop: CASSPQGYGTEAFF. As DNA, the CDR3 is TGTGCCAGCAGCCCTCAGGGATATGGGACTGAAGCTTTCTTT.

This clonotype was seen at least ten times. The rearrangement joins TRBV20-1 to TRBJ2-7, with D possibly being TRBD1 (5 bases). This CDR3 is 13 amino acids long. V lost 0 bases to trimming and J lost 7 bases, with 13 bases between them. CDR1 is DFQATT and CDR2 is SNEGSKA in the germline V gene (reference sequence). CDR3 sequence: CSARDLRVGEQYF. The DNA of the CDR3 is TGCAGTGCTAGAGATCTCAGGGTGGGGGAGCAGTACTTC.

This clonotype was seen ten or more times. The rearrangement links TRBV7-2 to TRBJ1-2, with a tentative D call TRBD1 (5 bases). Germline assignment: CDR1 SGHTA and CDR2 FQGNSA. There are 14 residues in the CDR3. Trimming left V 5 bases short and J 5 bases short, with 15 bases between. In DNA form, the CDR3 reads TGTGCCAGCAGCCCCCCCCCAGGGCCATATGGCTACACCTTC. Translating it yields CASSPPPGPYGYTF.

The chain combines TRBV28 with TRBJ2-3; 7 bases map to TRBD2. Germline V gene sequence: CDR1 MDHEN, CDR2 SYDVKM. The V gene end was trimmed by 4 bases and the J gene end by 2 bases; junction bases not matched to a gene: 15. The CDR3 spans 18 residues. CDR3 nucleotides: TGTGCCAGCAGTTCAACCCCCCTCCTAGCGGAGATCACAGATACGCAGTATTTT. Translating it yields CASSSTPLLAEITDTQYF.

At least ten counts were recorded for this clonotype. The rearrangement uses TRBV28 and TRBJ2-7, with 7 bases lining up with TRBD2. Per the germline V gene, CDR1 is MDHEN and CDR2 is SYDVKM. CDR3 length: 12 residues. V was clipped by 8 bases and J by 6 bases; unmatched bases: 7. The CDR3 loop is CASLGGLGEQYF. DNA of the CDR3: TGTGCCAGCCTGGGAGGGCTTGGCGAGCAGTACTTC.

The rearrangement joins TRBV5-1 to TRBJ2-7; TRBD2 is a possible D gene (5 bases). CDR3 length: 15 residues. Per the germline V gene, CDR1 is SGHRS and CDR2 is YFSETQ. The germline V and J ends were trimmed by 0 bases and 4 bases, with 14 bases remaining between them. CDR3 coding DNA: TGCGCCAGCAGCTTGGGTGGCAGCGGTCAGTACGAGCAGTACTTC. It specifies CASSLGGSGQYEQYF.

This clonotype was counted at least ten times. Here the CDR3 DNA reads TGCAGTGCTGGCACAGGGGGCGCCGGTGAAAAACTGTTTTTT. Encoded protein: CSAGTGGAGEKLFF. The rearrangement joins TRBV20-1 to TRBJ1-4; 9 bases agree with TRBD1. The CDR3 is 14 residues long. Germline trimming cut 5 bases from V and 7 bases from J; bases unmatched to any gene: 8. Germline V gene data show CDR1 as DFQATT and CDR2 as SNEGSKA (reference sequence).

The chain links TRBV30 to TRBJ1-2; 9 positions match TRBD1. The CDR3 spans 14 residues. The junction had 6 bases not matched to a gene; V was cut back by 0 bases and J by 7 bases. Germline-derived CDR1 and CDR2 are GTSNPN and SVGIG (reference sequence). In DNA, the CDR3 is TGTGCCTGGAGTGTGACAGGGGGGCGGGTTGGCTACACCTTC. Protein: CAWSVTGGRVGYTF.

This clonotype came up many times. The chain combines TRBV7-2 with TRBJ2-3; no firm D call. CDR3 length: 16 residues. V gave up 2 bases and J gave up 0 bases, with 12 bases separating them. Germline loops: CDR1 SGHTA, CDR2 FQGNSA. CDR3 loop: CASSLMGAVSTDTQYF. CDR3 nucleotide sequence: TGTGCCAGCAGCTTAATGGGTGCGGTGAGCACAGATACGCAGTATTTT.

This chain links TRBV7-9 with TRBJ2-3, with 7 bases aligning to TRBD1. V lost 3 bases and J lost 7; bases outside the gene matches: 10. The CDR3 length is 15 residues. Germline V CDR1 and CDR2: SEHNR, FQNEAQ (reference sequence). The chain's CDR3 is CASSLTGTSPYTQYF. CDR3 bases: TGTGCCAGCAGCTTGACAGGGACCTCTCCCTATACGCAGTATTTT.

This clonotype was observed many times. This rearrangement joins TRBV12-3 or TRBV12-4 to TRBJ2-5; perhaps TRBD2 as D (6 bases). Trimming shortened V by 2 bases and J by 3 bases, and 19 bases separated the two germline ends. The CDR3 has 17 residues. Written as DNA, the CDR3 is TGTGCCAGCAGTTTACCCCTGGCGGGACGGCCGAAAGAGACCCAGTACTTC. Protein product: CASSLPLAGRPKETQYF.

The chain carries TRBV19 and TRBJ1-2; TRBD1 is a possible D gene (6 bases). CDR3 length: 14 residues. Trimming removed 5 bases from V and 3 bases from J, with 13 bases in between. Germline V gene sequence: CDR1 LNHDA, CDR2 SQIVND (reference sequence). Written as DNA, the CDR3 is TGTGCCAGTAGTCCCCAGGGGAAGGACTATGGCTACACCTTC. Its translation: CASSPQGKDYGYTF.

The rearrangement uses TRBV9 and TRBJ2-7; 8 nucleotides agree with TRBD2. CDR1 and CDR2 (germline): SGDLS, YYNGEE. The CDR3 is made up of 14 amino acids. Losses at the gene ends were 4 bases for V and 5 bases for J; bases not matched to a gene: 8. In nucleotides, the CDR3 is TGTGCCAGCAGCTTCAGCGGGAGATGGGACGAGCAGTACTTC. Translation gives CASSFSGRWDEQYF.

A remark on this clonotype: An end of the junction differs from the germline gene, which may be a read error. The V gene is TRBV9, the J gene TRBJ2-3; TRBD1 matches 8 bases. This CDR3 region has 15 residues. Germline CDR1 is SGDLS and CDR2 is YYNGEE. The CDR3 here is CASSSIRTGTDTQYF. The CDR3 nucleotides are TGCGCCAGCAGCTCTATTAGGACAGGGACAGATACGCAGTATTTT.

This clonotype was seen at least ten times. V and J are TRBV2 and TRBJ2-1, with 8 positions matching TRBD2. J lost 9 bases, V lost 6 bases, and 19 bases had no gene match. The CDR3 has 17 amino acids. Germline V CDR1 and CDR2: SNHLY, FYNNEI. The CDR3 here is CASSGPTGGPTNTEQFF. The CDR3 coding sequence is TGTGCCAGCAGCGGACCAACGGGAGGGCCTACCAACACTGAGCAGTTCTTC.

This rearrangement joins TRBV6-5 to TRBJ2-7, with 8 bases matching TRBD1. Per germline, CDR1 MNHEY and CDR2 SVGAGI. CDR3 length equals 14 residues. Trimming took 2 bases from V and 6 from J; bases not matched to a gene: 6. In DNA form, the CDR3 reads TGTGCCAGCAGTTACGGGGGACAGGTATTCGAGCAGTACTTC. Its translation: CASSYGGQVFEQYF.